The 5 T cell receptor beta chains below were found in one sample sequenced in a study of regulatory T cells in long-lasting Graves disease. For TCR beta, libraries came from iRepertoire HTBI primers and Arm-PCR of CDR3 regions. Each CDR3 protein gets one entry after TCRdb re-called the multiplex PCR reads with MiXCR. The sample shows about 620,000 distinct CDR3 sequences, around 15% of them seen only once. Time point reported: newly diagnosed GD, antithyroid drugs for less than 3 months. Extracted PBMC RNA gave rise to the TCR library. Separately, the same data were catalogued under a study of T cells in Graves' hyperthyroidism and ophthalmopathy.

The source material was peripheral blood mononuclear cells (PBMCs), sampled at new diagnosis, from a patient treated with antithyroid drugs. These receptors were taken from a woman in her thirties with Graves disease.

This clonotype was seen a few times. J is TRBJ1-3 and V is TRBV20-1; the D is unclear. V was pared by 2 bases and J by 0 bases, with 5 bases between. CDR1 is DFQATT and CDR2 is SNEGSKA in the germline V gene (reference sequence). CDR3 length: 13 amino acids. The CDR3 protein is CSARSSSGNTIYF. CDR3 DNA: TGCAGTGCTAGATCGAGCTCTGGAAACACCATATATTTT.

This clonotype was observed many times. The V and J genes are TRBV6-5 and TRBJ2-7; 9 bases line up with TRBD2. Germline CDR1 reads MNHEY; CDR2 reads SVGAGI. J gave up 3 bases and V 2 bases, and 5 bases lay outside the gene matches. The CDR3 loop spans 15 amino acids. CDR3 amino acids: CASSYTRLADYEQYF. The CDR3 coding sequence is TGTGCCAGCAGTTACACCAGACTAGCGGACTACGAGCAGTACTTC.

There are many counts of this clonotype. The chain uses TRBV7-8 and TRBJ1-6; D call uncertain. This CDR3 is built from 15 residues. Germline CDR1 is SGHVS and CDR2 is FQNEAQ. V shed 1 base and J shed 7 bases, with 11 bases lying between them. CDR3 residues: CASSLVEGRNSPLHF. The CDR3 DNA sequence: TGTGCCAGCAGCTTAGTTGAGGGCCGCAATTCACCCCTCCACTTT.

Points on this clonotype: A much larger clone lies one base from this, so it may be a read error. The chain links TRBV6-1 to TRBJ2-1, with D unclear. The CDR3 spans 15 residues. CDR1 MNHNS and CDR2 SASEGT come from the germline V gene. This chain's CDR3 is CAGSEAESSYNEQFF. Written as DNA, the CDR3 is TGTGCCGGCAGTGAGGCGGAGAGCTCCTACAATGAGCAGTTCTTC.

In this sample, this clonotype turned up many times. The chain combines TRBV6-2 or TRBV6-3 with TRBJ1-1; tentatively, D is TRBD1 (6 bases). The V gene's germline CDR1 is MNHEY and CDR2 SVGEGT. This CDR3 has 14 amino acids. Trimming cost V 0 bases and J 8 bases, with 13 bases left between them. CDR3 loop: CASSYSEQGLEAFF. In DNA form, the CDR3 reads TGTGCCAGCAGTTACTCGGAACAGGGCCTAGAAGCTTTCTTT.